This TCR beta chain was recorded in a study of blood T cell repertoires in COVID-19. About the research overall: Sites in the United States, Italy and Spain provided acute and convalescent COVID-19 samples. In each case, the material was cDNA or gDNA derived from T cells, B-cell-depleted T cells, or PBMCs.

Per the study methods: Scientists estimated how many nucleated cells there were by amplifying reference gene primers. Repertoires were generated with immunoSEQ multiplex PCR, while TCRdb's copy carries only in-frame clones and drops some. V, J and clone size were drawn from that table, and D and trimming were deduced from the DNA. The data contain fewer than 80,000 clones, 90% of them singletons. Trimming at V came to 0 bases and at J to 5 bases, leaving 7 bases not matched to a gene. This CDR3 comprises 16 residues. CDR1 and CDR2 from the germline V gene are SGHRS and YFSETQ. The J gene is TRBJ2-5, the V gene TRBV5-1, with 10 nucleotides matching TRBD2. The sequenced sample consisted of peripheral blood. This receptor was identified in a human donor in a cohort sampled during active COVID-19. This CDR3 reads CASSLGTELAGETQYF. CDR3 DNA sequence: TGCGCCAGCAGCTTGGGCACGGAACTAGCGGGGGAGACCCAGTACTTC.